The sequence of this T cell receptor (beta chain) was determined in a study of T cell responses to AZD1222 COVID-19 vaccine. The study's findings and limits: Clonal diversity was possibly underestimated, and the donors were mostly white British, with more females.

Notes on this clone: Its target is unknown.

Here immunoSEQ multiplex PCR was the method, and the copy in TCRdb shows in-frame clones only, minus some. This table holds around 200,000 clones, 94% found once. This specimen was peripheral blood, taken 28 days after the second AZD1222 dose. This TCR came from an adult who received the AZD1222 COVID-19 vaccine.

In DNA form, the CDR3 reads TGTGCCAGTAGTAACCCATCACTAGCGGGAGGCACAGATACGCAGTATTTT. It codes for CASSNPSLAGGTDTQYF. The chain is built from TRBV19 and TRBJ2-3; TRBD2 matches 11 bases. Germline CDR1 is LNHDA and CDR2 is SQIVND (reference sequence). CDR3 length: 17 amino acids. The V and J ends lost 4 bases and 1 base, in that order; junction bases with no gene match: 7.